This TCR beta chain derives from a study of OX40 agonist ivuxolimab in advanced cancers. Study in general: With ivuxolimab, an agonistic anti-OX40 (CD134) antibody, patients were treated. Hepatocellular carcinoma, melanoma, renal cell or head and neck cancer was diagnosed in the dose-escalation patients. Prior therapy, whether anti-PD-1, anti-PD-L1 or anti-CTLA-4, was allowed, and approximately 40% had some. Study conclusions and caveats: In CD8+ T cells, expanded clones were on average more numerous than in CD4+.

Assay: immunoSEQ multiplex PCR; the TCRdb copy retains only in-frame clones and omits some. The repertoire includes 30,000 or so clones, 90% of them detected once, and 20% to 25% sits in the top ten. On this clone: Antigen specificity is unknown.

CDR1 is MNHEY and CDR2 is SMNVEV in the germline V gene (reference sequence). J was trimmed by 3 bases and V by 5 bases; bases with no gene match: 3. The CDR3 totals 13 residues. This sequence joins TRBV27 and TRBJ2-7; 8 bases align to TRBD1. This specimen was CD4+ or CD8+ T cells sorted from blood, taken in a trial of the OX40 agonist ivuxolimab. This clonotype originated in an adult with an advanced solid tumor such as melanoma, head and neck, liver or kidney cancer. CDR3 coding DNA: TGTGCCAGCAGTAACAGGGGGAACTACGAGCAGTACTTC. Translation: CASSNRGNYEQYF.